This is a list of T cell receptor beta chains from one sample in a study of T-cell reconstitution after alpha-beta-depleted transplantation in children. A single record per CDR3 protein comes from TCRdb applying MiXCR to the PCR reads. The data hold 200,000 to 250,000 distinct CDR3 sequences, with roughly a tenth observed a single time. The source material was PBMCs, sampled before TCRalphabeta/CD19-depleted stem cell transplant. All receptors come from a child less than two years old with acute myeloid leukemia, due to receive a stem cell transplant. Each CDR3 is given with its conserved first and last residue. Fields, in order: D gene, J gene, CDR3 length, V gene, clone size, CDR3 protein, CDR3 DNA. A D gene is named only where the DNA matches it firmly. A row's size may be missing; if present it is once, few, many or a size class.

D: TRBD1; J: TRBJ1-4; length: 14; V: TRBV25-1; size: many; CDR3: CASSERRGNGQVFF; DNA: TGTGCCAGCAGTGAGCGCAGGGGGAACGGTCAGGTGTTTTTT
D: TRBD2; J: TRBJ2-1; length: 15; V: TRBV5-1; size: many; CDR3: CASSRGLAGGNEQFF; DNA: TGCGCCAGCAGTCGAGGACTAGCGGGAGGGAATGAGCAGTTCTTC
D: -; J: TRBJ2-7; length: 13; V: TRBV5-1; size: many; CDR3: CASSLRTNYEQYF; DNA: TGCGCCAGCAGCTTGCGAACAAACTACGAGCAGTACTTC
D: -; J: TRBJ1-2; length: 14; V: TRBV29-1; size: many; CDR3: CSVEVGGGGYGYTF; DNA: TGCAGCGTTGAAGTAGGAGGGGGTGGCTATGGCTACACCTTC
D: -; J: TRBJ2-5; length: 15; V: TRBV5-1; size: many; CDR3: CASSLTRTTGETQYF; DNA: TGCGCCAGCAGCTTAACCCGCACGACAGGAGAGACCCAGTACTTC
D: -; J: TRBJ1-1; length: 16; V: TRBV6-2/TRBV6-3; size: -; CDR3: CASSSPYVLWGTEAFF; DNA: TGTGCCAGCAGTTCTCCCTACGTCCTGTGGGGCACTGAAGCTTTCTTT
D: -; J: TRBJ2-2; length: 12; V: TRBV20-1; size: many; CDR3: CSVEANTGELFF; DNA: TGCAGTGTCGAGGCGAACACCGGGGAGCTGTTTTTT
D: -; J: TRBJ2-7; length: 12; V: TRBV25-1; size: many; CDR3: CASSEGAARQYF; DNA: TGTGCCAGCAGTGAAGGGGCCGCCCGGCAGTACTTC
D: TRBD1; J: TRBJ2-3; length: 17; V: TRBV4-2; size: many; CDR3: CASSQDGAGGSTDTQYF; DNA: TGTGCCAGCAGCCAAGATGGGGCAGGGGGCAGCACAGATACGCAGTATTTT
D: -; J: TRBJ2-3; length: 16; V: TRBV5-1; size: many; CDR3: CASSLTASASTDTQYF; DNA: TGCGCCAGCAGCTTGACGGCCAGCGCTAGCACAGATACGCAGTATTTT
D: -; J: TRBJ2-7; length: 13; V: TRBV2; size: -; CDR3: CASSADLAYEQYF; DNA: TGTGCCAGCAGCGCTGACTTAGCCTACGAGCAGTACTTC
D: -; J: TRBJ2-3; length: 14; V: TRBV7-2; size: many; CDR3: CASSLASFQDTQYF; DNA: TGTGCCAGCAGCTTAGCAAGCTTCCAAGATACGCAGTATTTT
D: -; J: TRBJ1-5; length: 14; V: TRBV2; size: -; CDR3: CASRAQISNQPQQF; DNA: TGTGCCAGCAGAGCACAGATTAGCAATCAGCCCCAGCAATTT
D: TRBD1; J: TRBJ2-1; length: 17; V: TRBV3-1; size: -; CDR3: CATCQDGRQGAFYEQFF; DNA: TGTGCCACCTGCCAAGATGGGCGGCAGGGGGCCTTCTATGAGCAGTTCTTC
D: TRBD2; J: TRBJ2-1; length: 16; V: TRBV20-1; size: many; CDR3: CSASPAERGAFLWQFF; DNA: TGCAGTGCTAGTCCTGCCGAGCGGGGGGCCTTCTTATGGCAGTTCTTC
D: -; J: TRBJ2-3; length: 14; V: TRBV5-1; size: many; CDR3: CASSLFRGTDTQYF; DNA: TGCGCCAGCAGCTTGTTTCGGGGGACAGATACGCAGTATTTT
D: -; J: TRBJ2-3; length: 14; V: TRBV4-3; size: few; CDR3: CASSQDPGPDTQYF; DNA: TGCGCCAGCAGCCAAGATCCGGGGCCAGATACGCAGTATTTT
D: TRBD2; J: TRBJ2-1; length: 15; V: TRBV9; size: few; CDR3: CASSVGLAAYNEQFF; DNA: TGTGCCAGCAGCGTGGGGCTAGCGGCCTACAATGAGCAGTTCTTC
D: TRBD1; J: TRBJ2-7; length: 13; V: TRBV6-5; size: many; CDR3: CASSYSTGYEQYF; DNA: TGTGCCAGCAGTTACTCGACAGGGTACGAGCAGTACTTC
D: -; J: TRBJ2-1; length: 13; V: TRBV7-8; size: -; CDR3: CASSLVRADEQFF; DNA: TGTGCCAGCAGCTTAGTTCGCGCGGATGAGCAGTTCTTC
D: -; J: TRBJ2-2; length: 14; V: TRBV20-1; size: many; CDR3: CSAIKGTNTGELFF; DNA: TGCAGTGCTATTAAGGGTACGAACACCGGGGAGCTGTTTTTT
D: -; J: TRBJ2-2; length: 15; V: TRBV5-1; size: many; CDR3: CASSLVRSNTGELFF; DNA: TGCGCCAGCAGCTTGGTCAGATCGAACACCGGGGAGCTGTTTTTT
D: -; J: TRBJ2-5; length: 18; V: TRBV28; size: many; CDR3: CASQTPASSFLGRNPQYF; DNA: TGTGCCAGTCAGACCCCCGCCAGCAGTTTCCTCGGACGCAACCCCCAGTACTTC
D: -; J: TRBJ1-1; length: 13; V: TRBV7-2; size: many; CDR3: CASSRGLSTEAFF; DNA: TGTGCCAGCAGCAGGGGGTTGAGCACTGAAGCTTTCTTT
D: -; J: TRBJ1-2; length: 12; V: TRBV29-1; size: few; CDR3: CSVVQQGRGYTF; DNA: TGCAGCGTTGTTCAACAGGGTCGGGGCTACACCTTC
D: -; J: TRBJ1-5; length: 14; V: TRBV19; size: few; CDR3: CASTMEISNQPQHF; DNA: TGTGCCAGTACCATGGAAATTAGCAATCAGCCCCAGCATTTT
D: -; J: TRBJ1-4; length: 13; V: TRBV18; size: many; CDR3: CASSPQANEKLFF; DNA: TGTGCCAGCTCACCACAAGCTAATGAAAAACTGTTTTTT
D: -; J: TRBJ2-2; length: 12; V: TRBV29-1; size: many; CDR3: CSVEGNTGELFF; DNA: TGCAGCGTTGAAGGGAACACCGGGGAGCTGTTTTTT
D: TRBD2; J: TRBJ2-4; length: 15; V: TRBV7-2; size: -; CDR3: CASSFSGGGRNIQYF; DNA: TGTGCCAGCAGCTTCTCGGGGGGGGGGAGAAACATTCAGTACTTC
D: TRBD1; J: TRBJ1-1; length: 15; V: TRBV19; size: few; CDR3: CASSSQGQKNTEAFF; DNA: TGTGCCAGTAGTAGCCAGGGACAGAAGAACACTGAAGCTTTCTTT
D: -; J: TRBJ1-1; length: 14; V: TRBV16; size: many; CDR3: CASSSRTENTEAFF; DNA: TGTGCCAGCAGCAGTCGTACTGAGAACACTGAAGCTTTCTTT
D: -; J: TRBJ2-7; length: 15; V: TRBV27; size: many; CDR3: CASSLLSGKSYEQYF; DNA: TGTGCCAGCAGTTTATTGTCAGGGAAGTCCTACGAGCAGTACTTC
D: TRBD1; J: TRBJ1-2; length: 14; V: TRBV28; size: many; CDR3: CASSLLQGNYGYTF; DNA: TGTGCCAGCAGTCTTCTACAGGGGAACTATGGCTACACCTTC
D: -; J: TRBJ2-1; length: 15; V: TRBV5-1; size: many; CDR3: CASSLFTDGYNEQFF; DNA: TGCGCCAGCAGCTTGTTTACTGACGGCTACAATGAGCAGTTCTTC
D: -; J: TRBJ2-5; length: 13; V: TRBV7-3; size: many; CDR3: CASSLSGQETQYF; DNA: TGTGCCAGCAGCTTGTCTGGGCAAGAGACCCAGTACTTC
D: -; J: TRBJ2-7; length: 17; V: TRBV27; size: -; CDR3: CASSPYLVQGFSYEQYF; DNA: TGTGCCAGCAGTCCCTACCTTGTTCAGGGGTTCTCCTACGAGCAGTACTTC
D: TRBD2; J: TRBJ2-3; length: 14; V: TRBV20-1; size: many; CDR3: CSARGGGGEYTQYF; DNA: TGCAGTGCTAGGGGAGGCGGGGGGGAGTATACGCAGTATTTT
D: -; J: TRBJ2-4; length: 13; V: TRBV4-3; size: many; CDR3: CASSQGLLNIQYF; DNA: TGCGCCAGCAGCCAAGGGCTTCTAAACATTCAGTACTTC
D: -; J: TRBJ2-2; length: 13; V: TRBV21-1; size: -; CDR3: CASSKQVEARAVF; DNA: TGTGCCAGCAGCAAACAGGTAGAGGCACGAGCTGTTTTT
D: -; J: TRBJ1-2; length: 15; V: TRBV30; size: once; CDR3: CAWSGSATDLYGYTF; DNA: TGTGCCTGGAGTGGCTCCGCGACTGACCTCTATGGCTACACCTTC
D: -; J: TRBJ2-6; length: 13; V: TRBV10-3; size: -; CDR3: CAISFSGANVLTF; DNA: TGTGCCATCAGCTTCTCTGGGGCCAACGTCCTGACTTTC
D: TRBD2; J: TRBJ2-1; length: 17; V: TRBV5-5; size: many; CDR3: CASSSKLEGLAGNEQFF; DNA: TGTGCCAGCAGCTCGAAACTGGAAGGACTAGCGGGAAATGAGCAGTTCTTC
D: TRBD2; J: TRBJ2-1; length: 15; V: TRBV6-5; size: many; CDR3: CASSYGGEGFNEQFF; DNA: TGTGCCAGCAGTTACGGGGGGGAGGGTTTCAATGAGCAGTTCTTC
D: TRBD1; J: TRBJ1-1; length: 14; V: TRBV30; size: few; CDR3: CAWDDRGRNTEAFF; DNA: TGTGCCTGGGACGACAGGGGAAGAAACACTGAAGCTTTCTTT
D: TRBD2; J: TRBJ2-3; length: 15; V: TRBV7-3; size: many; CDR3: CASSRLAGGADTQYF; DNA: TGTGCCAGCAGCCGACTAGCGGGAGGGGCAGATACGCAGTATTTT
D: -; J: TRBJ2-1; length: 16; V: TRBV28; size: many; CDR3: CASSPLGHPPGNEQFF; DNA: TGTGCCAGCAGCCCCCTGGGACACCCACCTGGCAATGAGCAGTTCTTC
D: -; J: TRBJ2-1; length: 15; V: TRBV18; size: -; CDR3: CASSRTQEQGTEQFF; DNA: TGTGCCAGCTCACGCACGCAAGAACAGGGTACTGAGCAGTTCTTC
D: -; J: TRBJ2-2; length: 12; V: TRBV2; size: many; CDR3: CASSVDTGELFF; DNA: TGTGCCAGCAGTGTTGACACCGGGGAGCTGTTTTTT
D: -; J: TRBJ2-5; length: 13; V: TRBV5-5; size: many; CDR3: CASRSTGLETQYF; DNA: TGTGCCAGCAGGTCTACAGGGTTGGAGACCCAGTACTTC
D: -; J: TRBJ1-3; length: 13; V: TRBV10-3; size: many; CDR3: CAISESGENTIYF; DNA: TGTGCCATCAGTGAGTCTGGTGAAAACACCATATATTTT
D: -; J: TRBJ2-1; length: 13; V: TRBV28; size: many; CDR3: CASSRQGLVEQFF; DNA: TGTGCCAGCAGCCGTCAAGGTCTCGTTGAGCAGTTCTTC